This T cell receptor beta chain originates from a study of response to subunit inactivated influenza vaccine. Broader study findings: The authors suggested that every seasonal influenza vaccination recruits few new T cells.

For this clonotype: Its antigen is not known.

TCRdb recomputed calls from the RT-PCR reads with MiXCR, one row per CDR3 protein. The sample contains a few hundred thousand distinct CDR3 sequences, 22% of which appear only once. CDR1 and CDR2 from the germline V gene are DFQATT and SNEGSKA (reference sequence). Trimming removed 5 bases at V and 3 bases at J, with 17 bases between. The CDR3 runs to 14 residues. Sequencing used PBMCs from blood, obtained approximately 20 months after vaccination. The chain has TRBV20-1 and TRBJ2-7; D perhaps matches TRBD1 (5 bases). The source is a man aged 50-75 years who received an inactivated influenza vaccine. The CDR3 sequence is CSAQRQSTNYEQYF. In nucleotides, the CDR3 is TGCAGTGCTCAGCGACAGTCAACTAACTACGAGCAGTACTTC.